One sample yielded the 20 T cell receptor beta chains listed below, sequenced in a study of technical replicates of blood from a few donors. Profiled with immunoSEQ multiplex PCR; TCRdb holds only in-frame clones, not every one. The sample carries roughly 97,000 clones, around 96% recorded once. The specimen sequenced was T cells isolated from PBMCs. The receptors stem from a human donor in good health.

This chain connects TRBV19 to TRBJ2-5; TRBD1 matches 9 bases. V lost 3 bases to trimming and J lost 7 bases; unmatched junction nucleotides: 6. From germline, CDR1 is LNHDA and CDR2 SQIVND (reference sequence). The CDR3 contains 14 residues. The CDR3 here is CASSIWGQGWTQYF. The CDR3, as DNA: TGTGCCAGTAGTATTTGGGGACAGGGATGGACCCAGTACTTC.

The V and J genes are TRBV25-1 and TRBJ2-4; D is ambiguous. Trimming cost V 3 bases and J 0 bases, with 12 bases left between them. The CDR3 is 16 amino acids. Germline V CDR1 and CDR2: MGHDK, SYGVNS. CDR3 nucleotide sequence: TGTGCCAGCAGTGAGATCTTTCCTATAGCCAAAAACATTCAGTACTTC. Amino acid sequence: CASSEIFPIAKNIQYF.

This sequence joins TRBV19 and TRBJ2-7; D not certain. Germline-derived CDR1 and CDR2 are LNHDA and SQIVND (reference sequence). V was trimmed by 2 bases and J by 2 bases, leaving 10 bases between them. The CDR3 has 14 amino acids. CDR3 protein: CASSILADPYEQYF. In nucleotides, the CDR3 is TGTGCCAGTAGTATACTGGCAGATCCCTACGAGCAGTACTTC.

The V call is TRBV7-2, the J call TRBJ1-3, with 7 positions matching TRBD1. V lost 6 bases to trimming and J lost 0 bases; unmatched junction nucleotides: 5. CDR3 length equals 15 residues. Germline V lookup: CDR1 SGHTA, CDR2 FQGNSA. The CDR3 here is CASRRTGDSGNTIYF. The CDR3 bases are TGTGCCAGCAGGCGAACAGGGGACTCTGGAAACACCATATATTTT.

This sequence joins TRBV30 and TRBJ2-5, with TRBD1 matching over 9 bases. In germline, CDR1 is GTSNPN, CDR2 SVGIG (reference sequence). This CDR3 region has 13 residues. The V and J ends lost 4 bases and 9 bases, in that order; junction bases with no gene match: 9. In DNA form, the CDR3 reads TGTGCCTGGAAAGGGACAGGGCATGACGCCCAGTACTTC. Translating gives CAWKGTGHDAQYF.

The CDR3 bases are TGTGCCAGCAGCTTATCGGGGATATCCTACGAGCAGTACTTC. Translated: CASSLSGISYEQYF. This chain joins TRBV7-2 and TRBJ2-7; perhaps TRBD2 as D (5 bases). Germline CDR1 SGHTA, CDR2 FQGNSA. Trimming took 2 bases from V and 1 from J, leaving 9 bases between them. The CDR3 is 14 amino acids.

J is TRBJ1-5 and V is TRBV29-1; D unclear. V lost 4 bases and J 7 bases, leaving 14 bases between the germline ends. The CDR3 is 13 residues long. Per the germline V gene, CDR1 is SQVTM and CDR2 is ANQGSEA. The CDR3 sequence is CSVGFPGRQPQHF. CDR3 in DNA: TGCAGCGTTGGGTTCCCCGGGAGGCAGCCCCAGCATTTT.

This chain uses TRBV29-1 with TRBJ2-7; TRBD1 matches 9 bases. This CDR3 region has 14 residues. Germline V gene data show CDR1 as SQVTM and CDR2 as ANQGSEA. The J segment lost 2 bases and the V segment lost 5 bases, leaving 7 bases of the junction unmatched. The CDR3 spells CSVTPRTGAYEQYF. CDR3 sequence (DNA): TGCAGCGTTACTCCCAGGACAGGGGCCTACGAGCAGTACTTC.

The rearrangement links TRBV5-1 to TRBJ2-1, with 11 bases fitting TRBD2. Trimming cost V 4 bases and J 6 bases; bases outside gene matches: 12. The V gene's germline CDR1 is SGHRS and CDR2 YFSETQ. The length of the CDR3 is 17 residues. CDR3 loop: CASSIDIAGGPSNEQFF. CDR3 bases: TGCGCCAGCAGCATCGATATAGCGGGAGGGCCCAGCAATGAGCAGTTCTTC.

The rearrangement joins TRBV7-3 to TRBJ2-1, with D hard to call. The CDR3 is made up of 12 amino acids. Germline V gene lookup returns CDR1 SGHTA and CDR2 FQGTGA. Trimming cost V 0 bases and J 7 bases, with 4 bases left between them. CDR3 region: CASSLTPNEQFF. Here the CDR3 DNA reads TGTGCCAGCAGCTTAACCCCTAATGAGCAGTTCTTC.

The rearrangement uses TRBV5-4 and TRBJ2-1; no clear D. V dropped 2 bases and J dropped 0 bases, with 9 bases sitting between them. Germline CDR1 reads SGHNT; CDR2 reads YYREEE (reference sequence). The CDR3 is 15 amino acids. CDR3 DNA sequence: TGTGCCAGCAGCTTCAGCGTTAGCTCCTACAATGAGCAGTTCTTC. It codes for CASSFSVSSYNEQFF.

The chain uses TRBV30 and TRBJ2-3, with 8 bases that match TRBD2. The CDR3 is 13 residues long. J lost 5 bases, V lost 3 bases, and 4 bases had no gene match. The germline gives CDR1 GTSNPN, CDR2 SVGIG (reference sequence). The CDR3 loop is CAWSGLAGDTQYF. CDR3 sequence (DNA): TGTGCCTGGAGCGGGCTAGCGGGAGATACGCAGTATTTT.

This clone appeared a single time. The CDR3 sequence is CASGLSRYEQYF. The CDR3 coding sequence is TGTGCCAGTGGTCTATCCCGGTACGAGCAGTACTTC. V usage is TRBV28 and J usage is TRBJ2-7, with D uncertain. CDR3 length equals 12 residues. Germline assignment: CDR1 MDHEN and CDR2 SYDVKM. With 9 bases removed from V and 4 bases from J, the gap between germline ends came to 13 bases.

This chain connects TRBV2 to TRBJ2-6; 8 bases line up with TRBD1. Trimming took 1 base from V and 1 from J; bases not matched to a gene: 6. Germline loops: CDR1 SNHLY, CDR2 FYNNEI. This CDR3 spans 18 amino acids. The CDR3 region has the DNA TGTGCCAGCAGTGAAGAACGGACAGGGATATCTGGGGCCAACGTCCTGACTTTC. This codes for CASSEERTGISGANVLTF.

This CDR3 reads CASSYQASEAQYF. For the CDR3, the DNA is TGTGCCAGCAGTTATCAGGCTAGCGAGGCGCAGTATTTT. The chain recombines TRBV28 with TRBJ2-3, with a possible D match to TRBD2 (6 bases). The CDR3 sequence is 13 residues long. V was clipped by 4 bases and J by 10 bases, with 15 bases between them. Germline V gene data show CDR1 as MDHEN and CDR2 as SYDVKM.

The CDR3 sequence: CASIGGNTEAFF. The CDR3 DNA follows: TGTGCCAGCATAGGAGGGAACACTGAAGCTTTCTTT. V and J are TRBV6-5 and TRBJ1-1; D remains ambiguous. The germline V gene encodes CDR1 MNHEY and CDR2 SVGAGI. Trimming took off 7 bases at V and 1 base at J, with 7 bases between the two ends. This CDR3 is built from 12 residues.

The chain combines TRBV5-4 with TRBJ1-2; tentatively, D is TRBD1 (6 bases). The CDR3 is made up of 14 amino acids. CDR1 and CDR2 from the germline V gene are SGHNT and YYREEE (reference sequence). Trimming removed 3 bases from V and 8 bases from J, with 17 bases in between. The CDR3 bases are TGTGCCAGCAGCTCAGTCGGGGGGGCAGGAGGCTACACCTTC. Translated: CASSSVGGAGGYTF.

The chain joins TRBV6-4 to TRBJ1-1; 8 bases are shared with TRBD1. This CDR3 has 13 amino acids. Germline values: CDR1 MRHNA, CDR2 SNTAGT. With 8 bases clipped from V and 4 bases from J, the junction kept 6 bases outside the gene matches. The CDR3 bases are TGTGCCAGCCGGGACAGGAGGGGCACTGAAGCTTTCTTT. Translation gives CASRDRRGTEAFF.

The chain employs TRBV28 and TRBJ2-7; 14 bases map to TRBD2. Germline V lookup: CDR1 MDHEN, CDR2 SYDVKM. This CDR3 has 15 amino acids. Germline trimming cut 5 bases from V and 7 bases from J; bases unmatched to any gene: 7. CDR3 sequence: CASSIGTSGSNEQYF. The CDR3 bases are TGTGCCAGCAGTATTGGGACTAGCGGGAGTAATGAGCAGTACTTC.

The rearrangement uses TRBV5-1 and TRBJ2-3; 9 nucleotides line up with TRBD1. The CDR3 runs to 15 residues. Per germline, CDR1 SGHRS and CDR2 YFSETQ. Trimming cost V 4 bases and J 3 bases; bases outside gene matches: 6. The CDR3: CASSPQGALTDTQYF. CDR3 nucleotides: TGCGCCAGCAGCCCACAGGGGGCGCTGACAGATACGCAGTATTTT.